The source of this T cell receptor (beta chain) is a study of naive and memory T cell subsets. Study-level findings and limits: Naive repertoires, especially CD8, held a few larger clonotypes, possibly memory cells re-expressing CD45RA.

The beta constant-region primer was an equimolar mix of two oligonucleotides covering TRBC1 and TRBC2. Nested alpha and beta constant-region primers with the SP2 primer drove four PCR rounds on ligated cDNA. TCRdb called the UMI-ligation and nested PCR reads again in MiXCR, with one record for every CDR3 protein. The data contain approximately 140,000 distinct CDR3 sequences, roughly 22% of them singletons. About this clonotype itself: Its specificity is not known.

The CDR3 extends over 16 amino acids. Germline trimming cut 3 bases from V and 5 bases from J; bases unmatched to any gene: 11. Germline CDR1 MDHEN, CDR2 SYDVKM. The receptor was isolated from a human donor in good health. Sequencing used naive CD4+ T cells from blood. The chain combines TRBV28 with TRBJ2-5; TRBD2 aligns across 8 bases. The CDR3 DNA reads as TGTGCCAGCAGTTTGGCATCCCTAGCGGGCGGGGAGACCCAGTACTTC. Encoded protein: CASSLASLAGGETQYF.